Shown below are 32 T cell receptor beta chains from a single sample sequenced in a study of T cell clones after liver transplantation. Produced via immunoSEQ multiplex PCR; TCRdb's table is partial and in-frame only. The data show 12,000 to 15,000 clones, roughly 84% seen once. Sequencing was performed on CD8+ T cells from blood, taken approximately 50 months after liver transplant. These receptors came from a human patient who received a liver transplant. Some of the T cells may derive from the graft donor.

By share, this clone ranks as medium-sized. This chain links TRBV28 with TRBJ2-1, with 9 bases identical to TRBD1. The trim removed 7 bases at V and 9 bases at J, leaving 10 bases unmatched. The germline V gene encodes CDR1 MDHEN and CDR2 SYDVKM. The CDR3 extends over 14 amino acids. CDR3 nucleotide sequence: TGTGCCAGCATCTCGGGACAGGGCTTTCGTGAGCAGTTCTTC. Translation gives CASISGQGFREQFF.

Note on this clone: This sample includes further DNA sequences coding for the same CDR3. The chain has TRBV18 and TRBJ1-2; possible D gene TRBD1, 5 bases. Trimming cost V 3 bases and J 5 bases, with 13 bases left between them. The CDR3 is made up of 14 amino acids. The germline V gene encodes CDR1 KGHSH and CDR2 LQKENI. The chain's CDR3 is CASSPPTESYGYTF. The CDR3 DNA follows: TGTGCCAGCTCACCGCCGACAGAGTCTTATGGCTACACCTTC.

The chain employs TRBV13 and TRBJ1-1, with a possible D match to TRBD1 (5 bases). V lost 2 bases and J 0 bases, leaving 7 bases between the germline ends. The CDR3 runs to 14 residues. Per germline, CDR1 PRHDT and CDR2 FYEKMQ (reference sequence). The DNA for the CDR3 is TGTGCCAGCAGCTTAAGGGGCTTGAACACTGAAGCTTTCTTT. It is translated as CASSLRGLNTEAFF.

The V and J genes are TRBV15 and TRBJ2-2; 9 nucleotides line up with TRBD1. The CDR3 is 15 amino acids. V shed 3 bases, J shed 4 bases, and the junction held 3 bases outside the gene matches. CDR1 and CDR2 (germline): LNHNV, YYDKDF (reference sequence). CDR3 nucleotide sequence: TGTGCCACCAGCAGTGACAGGGGGATCACCGGGGAGCTGTTTTTT. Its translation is CATSSDRGITGELFF.

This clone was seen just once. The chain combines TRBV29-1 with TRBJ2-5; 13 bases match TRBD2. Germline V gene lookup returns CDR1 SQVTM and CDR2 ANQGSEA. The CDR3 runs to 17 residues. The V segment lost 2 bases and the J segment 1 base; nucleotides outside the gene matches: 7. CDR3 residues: CSVESGGLAGAQETQYF. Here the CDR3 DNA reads TGCAGCGTTGAATCAGGAGGACTAGCGGGAGCCCAAGAGACCCAGTACTTC.

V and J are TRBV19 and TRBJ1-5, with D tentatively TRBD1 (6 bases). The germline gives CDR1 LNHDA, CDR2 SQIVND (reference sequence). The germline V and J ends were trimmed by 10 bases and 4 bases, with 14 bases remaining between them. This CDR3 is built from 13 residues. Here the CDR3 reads CATDGQSNQPQHF. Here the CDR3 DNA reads TGTGCCACCGATGGACAGTCTAATCAGCCCCAGCATTTT.

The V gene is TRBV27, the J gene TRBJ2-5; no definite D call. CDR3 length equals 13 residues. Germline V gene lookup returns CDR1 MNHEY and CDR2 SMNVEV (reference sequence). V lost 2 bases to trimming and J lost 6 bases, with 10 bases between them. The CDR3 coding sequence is TGTGCCAGCAGTTTAGGGCCCAAAAAGACCCAGTACTTC. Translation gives CASSLGPKKTQYF.

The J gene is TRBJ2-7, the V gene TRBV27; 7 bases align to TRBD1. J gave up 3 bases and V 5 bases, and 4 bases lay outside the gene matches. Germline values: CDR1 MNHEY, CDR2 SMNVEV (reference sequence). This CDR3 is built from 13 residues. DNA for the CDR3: TGTGCCAGCAGTGACGGGACAGTCTACGAGCAGTACTTC. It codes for CASSDGTVYEQYF.

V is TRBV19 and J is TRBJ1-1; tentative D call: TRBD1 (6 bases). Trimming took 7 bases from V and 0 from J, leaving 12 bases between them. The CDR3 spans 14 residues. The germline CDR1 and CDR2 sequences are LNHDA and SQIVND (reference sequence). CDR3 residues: CASTRTAMNTEAFF. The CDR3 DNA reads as TGTGCCAGTACCAGGACAGCAATGAACACTGAAGCTTTCTTT.

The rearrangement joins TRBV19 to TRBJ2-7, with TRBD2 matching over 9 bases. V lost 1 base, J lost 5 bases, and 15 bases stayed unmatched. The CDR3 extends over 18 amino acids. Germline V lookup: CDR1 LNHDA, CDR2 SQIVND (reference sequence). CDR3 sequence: CASSIASGGPRYPDEQYF. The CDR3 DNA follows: TGTGCCAGTAGTATAGCGAGCGGGGGGCCTCGGTATCCCGACGAGCAGTACTTC.

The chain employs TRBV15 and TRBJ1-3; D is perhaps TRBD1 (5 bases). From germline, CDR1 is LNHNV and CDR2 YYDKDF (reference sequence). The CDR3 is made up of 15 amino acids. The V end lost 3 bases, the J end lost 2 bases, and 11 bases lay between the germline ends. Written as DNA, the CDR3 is TGTGCCACCAGCAGCCACGACAGTGCTGGAAACACCATATATTTT. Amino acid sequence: CATSSHDSAGNTIYF. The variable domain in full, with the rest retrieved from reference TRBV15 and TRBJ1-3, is DAMVIQNPRYQVTQFGKPVTLSCSQTLNHNVMYWYQQKSSQAPKLLFHYYDKDFNNEADTPDNFQSRRPNTSFCFLDIRSPGLGDTAMYLCATSSHDSAGNTIYFGEGSWLTVV.

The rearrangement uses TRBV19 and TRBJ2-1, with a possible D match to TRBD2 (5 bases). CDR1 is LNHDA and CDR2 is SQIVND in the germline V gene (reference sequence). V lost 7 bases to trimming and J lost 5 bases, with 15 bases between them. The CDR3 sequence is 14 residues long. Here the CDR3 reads CASTAQSGNNEQFF. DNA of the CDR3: TGTGCCAGTACCGCCCAGTCCGGGAACAATGAGCAGTTCTTC. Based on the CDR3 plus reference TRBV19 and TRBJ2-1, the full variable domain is DGGITQSPKYLFRKEGQNVTLSCEQNLNHDAMYWYRQDPGQGLRLIYYSQIVNDFQKGDIAEGYSVSREKKESFPLTVTSAQKNPTAFYLCASTAQSGNNEQFFGPGTRLTVL.

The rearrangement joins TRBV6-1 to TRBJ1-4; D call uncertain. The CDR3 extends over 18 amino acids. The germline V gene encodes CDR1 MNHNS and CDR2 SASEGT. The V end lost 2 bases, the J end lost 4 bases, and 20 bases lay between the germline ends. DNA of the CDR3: TGTGCCAGCAGTGAATTACCCTCTGCTGGGGTAGATAATGAAAAACTGTTTTTT. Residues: CASSELPSAGVDNEKLFF.

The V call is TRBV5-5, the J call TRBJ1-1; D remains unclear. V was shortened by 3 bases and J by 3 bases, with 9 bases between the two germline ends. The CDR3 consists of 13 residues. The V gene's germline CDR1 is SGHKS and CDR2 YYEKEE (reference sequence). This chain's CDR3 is CASSSLTHTEAFF. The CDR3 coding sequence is TGTGCCAGCAGCTCCCTGACCCACACTGAAGCTTTCTTT.

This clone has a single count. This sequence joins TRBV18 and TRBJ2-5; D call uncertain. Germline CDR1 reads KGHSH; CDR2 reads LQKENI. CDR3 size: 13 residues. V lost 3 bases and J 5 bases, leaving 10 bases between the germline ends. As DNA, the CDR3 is TGTGCCAGCTCACCGAGTTTTGGGGAGACCCAGTACTTC. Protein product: CASSPSFGETQYF.

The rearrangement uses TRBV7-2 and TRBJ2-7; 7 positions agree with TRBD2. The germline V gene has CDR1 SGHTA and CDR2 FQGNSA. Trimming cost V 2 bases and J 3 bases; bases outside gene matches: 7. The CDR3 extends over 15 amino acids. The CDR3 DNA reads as TGTGCCAGCAGCTTACTTCAAGGGAGGGGCTACGAGCAGTACTTC. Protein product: CASSLLQGRGYEQYF.

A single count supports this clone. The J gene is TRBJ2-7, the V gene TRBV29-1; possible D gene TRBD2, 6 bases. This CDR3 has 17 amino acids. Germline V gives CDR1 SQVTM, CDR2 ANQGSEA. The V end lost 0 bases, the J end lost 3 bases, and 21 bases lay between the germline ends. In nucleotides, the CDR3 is TGCAGCGTTGAAGATGATCGCCAGCGGGCCACCGTCTACGAGCAGTACTTC. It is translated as CSVEDDRQRATVYEQYF.

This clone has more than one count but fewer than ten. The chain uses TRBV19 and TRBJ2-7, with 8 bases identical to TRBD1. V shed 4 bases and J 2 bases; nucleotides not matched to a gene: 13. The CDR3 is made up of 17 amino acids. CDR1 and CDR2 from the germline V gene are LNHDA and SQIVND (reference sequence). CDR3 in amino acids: CASSKGDGQGAAYEQYF. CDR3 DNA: TGTGCCAGTAGTAAGGGGGATGGACAGGGCGCCGCCTACGAGCAGTACTTC.

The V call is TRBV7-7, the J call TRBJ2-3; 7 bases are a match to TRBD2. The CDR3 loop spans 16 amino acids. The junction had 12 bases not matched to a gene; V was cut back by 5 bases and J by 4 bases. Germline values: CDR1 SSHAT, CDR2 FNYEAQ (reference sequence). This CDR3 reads CASSPDRSGKADTQYF. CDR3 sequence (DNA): TGTGCCAGCAGCCCCGATCGAAGCGGGAAAGCAGATACGCAGTATTTT.

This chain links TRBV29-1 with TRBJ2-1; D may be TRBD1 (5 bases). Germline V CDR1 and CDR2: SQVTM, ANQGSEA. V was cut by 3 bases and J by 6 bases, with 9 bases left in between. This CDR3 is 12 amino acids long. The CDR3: CSVEGLSNEQFF. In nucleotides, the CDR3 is TGCAGCGTTGAGGGGCTTAGCAATGAGCAGTTCTTC.

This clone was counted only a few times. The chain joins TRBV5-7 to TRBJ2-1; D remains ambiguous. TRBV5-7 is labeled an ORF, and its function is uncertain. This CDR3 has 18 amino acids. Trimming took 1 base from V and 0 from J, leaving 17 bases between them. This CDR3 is CASSLYGKSWSSYNEQFF. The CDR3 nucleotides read TGTGCCAGCAGCTTGTACGGCAAGTCATGGAGCTCCTACAATGAGCAGTTCTTC.

The CDR3 spells CASSFLGAGETQYF. The CDR3 DNA sequence: TGTGCCAGCAGCTTCCTGGGAGCCGGAGAGACCCAGTACTTC. V is TRBV7-8 and J is TRBJ2-5; maybe TRBD2 (5 bases). The germline V and J ends were trimmed by 3 bases and 4 bases, with 12 bases remaining between them. CDR3 size: 14 residues. Per the germline V gene, CDR1 is SGHVS and CDR2 is FQNEAQ.

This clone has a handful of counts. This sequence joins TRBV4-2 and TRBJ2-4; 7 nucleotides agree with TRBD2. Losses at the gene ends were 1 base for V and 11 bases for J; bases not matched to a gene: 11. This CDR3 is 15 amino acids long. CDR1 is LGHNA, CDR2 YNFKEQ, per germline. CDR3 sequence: CASSQVWEGGFVQYF. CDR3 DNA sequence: TGTGCCAGCAGCCAAGTGTGGGAGGGCGGGTTCGTTCAGTACTTC.

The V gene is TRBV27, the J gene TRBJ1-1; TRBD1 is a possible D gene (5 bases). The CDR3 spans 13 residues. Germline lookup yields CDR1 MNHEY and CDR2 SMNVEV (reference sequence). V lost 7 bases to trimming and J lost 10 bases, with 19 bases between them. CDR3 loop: CASTQERDLRAFF. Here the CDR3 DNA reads TGTGCCAGCACCCAGGAACGGGACCTACGAGCTTTCTTT.

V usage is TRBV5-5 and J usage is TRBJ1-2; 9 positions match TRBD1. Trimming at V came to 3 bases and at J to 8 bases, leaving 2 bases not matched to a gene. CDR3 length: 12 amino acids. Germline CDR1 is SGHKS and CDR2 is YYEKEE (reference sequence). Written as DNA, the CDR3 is TGTGCCAGCAGCTGGACAGGGGTCGGCTACACCTTC. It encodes CASSWTGVGYTF. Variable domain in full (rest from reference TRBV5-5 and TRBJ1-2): DAGVTQSPTHLIKTRGQQVTLRCSPISGHKSVSWYQQVLGQGPQFIFQYYEKEERGRGNFPDRFSARQFPNYSSELNVNALLLGDSALYLCASSWTGVGYTFGSGTRLTVV.

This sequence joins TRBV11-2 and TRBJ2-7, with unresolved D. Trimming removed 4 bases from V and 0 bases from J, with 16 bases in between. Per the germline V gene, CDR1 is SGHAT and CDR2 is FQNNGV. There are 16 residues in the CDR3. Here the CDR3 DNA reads TGTGCCAGCAGCTCCGCGGCCGGATTGAGCTCCTACGAGCAGTACTTC. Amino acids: CASSSAAGLSSYEQYF.

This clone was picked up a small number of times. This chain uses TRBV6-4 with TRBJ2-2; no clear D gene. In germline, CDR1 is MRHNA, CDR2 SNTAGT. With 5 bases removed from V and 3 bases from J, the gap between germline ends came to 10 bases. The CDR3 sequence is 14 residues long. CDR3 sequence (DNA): TGTGCCAGCAGTAGGGTATCTGACACCGGGGAGCTGTTTTTT. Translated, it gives CASSRVSDTGELFF.

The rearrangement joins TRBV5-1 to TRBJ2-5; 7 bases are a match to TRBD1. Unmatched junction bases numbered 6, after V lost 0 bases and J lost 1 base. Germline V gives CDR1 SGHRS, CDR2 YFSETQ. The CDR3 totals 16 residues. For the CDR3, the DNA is TGCGCCAGCAGCTTGGAAGGGTACAGGGGCCAAGAGACCCAGTACTTC. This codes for CASSLEGYRGQETQYF.

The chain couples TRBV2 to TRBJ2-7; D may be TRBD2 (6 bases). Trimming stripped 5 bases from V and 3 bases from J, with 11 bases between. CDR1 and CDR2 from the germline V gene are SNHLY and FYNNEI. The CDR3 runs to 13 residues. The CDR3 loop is CASSSIGGYEQYF. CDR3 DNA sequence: TGTGCCAGCAGTAGCATCGGGGGCTACGAGCAGTACTTC.

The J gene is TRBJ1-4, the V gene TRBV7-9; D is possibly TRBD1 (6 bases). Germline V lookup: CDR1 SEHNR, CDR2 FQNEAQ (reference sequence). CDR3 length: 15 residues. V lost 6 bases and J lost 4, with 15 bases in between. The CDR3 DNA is TGTGCCAGCAGGACCACAGGGACCCTTAATGAAAAACTGTTTTTT. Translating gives CASRTTGTLNEKLFF.

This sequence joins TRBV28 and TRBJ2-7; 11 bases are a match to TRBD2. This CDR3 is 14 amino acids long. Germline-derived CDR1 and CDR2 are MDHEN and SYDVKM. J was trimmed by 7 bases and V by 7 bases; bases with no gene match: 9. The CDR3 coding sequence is TGTGCCAGCAAGTTACTAGCGGGAGTGCGGGAGCAGTACTTC. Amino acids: CASKLLAGVREQYF.

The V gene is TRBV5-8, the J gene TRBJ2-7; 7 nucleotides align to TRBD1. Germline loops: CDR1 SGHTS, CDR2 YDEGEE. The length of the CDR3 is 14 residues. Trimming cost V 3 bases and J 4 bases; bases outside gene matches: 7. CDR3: CASSWDSPKYEQYF. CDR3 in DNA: TGTGCCAGCAGCTGGGACAGTCCTAAATACGAGCAGTACTTC.